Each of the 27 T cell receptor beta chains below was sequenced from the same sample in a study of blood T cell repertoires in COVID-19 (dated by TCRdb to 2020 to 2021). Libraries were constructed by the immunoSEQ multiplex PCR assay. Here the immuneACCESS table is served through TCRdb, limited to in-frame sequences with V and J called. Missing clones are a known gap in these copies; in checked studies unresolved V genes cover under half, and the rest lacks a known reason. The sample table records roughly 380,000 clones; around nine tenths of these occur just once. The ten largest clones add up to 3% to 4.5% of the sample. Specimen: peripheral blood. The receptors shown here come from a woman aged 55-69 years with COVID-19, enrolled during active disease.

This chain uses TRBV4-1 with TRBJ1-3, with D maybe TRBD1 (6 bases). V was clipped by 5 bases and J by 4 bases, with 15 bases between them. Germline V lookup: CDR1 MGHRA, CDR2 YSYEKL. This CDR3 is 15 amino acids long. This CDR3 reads CASSARQGSGNTIYF. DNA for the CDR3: TGCGCCAGCAGCGCCCGCCAGGGGAGCGGAAACACCATATATTTT.

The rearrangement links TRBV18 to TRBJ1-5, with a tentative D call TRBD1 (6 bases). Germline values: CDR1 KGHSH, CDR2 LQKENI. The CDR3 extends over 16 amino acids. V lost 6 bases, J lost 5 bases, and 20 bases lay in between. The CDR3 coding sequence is TGTGCCAGCTCGACCCTACCGGGGGGCGAAGATCAGCCCCAGCATTTT. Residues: CASSTLPGGEDQPQHF.

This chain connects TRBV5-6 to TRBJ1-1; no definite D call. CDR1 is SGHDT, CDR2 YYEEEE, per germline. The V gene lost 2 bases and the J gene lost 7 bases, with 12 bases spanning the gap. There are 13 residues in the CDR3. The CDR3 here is CASSLGLKIEAFF. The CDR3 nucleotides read TGTGCCAGCAGCTTAGGACTAAAGATTGAAGCTTTCTTT.

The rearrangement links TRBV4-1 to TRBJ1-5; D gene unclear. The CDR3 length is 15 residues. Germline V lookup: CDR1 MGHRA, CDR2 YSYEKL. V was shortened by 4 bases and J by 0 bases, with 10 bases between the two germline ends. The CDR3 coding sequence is TGCGCCAGCAGCCGAGGGCCCAATAGCAATCAGCCCCAGCATTTT. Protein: CASSRGPNSNQPQHF.

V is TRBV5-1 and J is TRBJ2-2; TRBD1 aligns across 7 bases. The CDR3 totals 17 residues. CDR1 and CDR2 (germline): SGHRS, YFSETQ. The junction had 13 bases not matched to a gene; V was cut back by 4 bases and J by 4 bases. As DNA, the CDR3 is TGCGCCAGCAGCCCGGGACAGTCACAGCTTATCACCGGGGAGCTGTTTTTT. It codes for CASSPGQSQLITGELFF.

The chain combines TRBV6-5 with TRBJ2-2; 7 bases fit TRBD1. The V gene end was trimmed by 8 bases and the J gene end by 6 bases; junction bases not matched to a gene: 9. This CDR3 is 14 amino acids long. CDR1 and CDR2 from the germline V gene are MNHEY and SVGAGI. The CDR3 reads CASRQGLSPGELFF. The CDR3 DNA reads TGTGCCAGCCGACAGGGCCTTAGTCCCGGGGAGCTGTTTTTT.

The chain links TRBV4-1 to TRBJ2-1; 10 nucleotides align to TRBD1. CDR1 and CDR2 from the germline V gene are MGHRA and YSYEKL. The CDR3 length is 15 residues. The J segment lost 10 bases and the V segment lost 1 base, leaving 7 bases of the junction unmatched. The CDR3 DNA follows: TGCGCCAGCAGCCAAGGGGACAGGGGAAAGGGGGAGCAGTTCTTC. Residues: CASSQGDRGKGEQFF.

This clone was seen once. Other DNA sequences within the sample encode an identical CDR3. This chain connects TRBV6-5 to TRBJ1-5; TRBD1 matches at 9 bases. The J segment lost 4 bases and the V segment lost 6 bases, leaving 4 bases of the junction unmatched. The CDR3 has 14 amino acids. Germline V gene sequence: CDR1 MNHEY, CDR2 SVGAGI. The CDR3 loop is CASRPDRGNQPQHF. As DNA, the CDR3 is TGTGCCAGCAGACCGGACAGGGGTAATCAGCCCCAGCATTTT.

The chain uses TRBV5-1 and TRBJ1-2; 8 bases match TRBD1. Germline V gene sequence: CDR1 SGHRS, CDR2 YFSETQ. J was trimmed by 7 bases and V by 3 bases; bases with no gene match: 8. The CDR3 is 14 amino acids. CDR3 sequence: CASSSRPGGPGYTF. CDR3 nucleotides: TGCGCCAGCAGCTCGAGACCAGGGGGCCCTGGCTACACCTTC.

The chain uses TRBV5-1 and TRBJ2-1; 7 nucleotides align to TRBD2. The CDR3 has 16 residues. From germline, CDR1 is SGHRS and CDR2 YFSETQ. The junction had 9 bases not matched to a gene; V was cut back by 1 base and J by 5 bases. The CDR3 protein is CASSLRGDSIDNEQFF. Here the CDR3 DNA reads TGCGCCAGCAGCTTGCGGGGGGACTCCATAGACAATGAGCAGTTCTTC.

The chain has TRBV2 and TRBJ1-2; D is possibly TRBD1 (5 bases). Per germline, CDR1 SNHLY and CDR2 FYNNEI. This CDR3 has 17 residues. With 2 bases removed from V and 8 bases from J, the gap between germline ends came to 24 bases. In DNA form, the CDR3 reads TGTGCCAGCAGTGAAACCACCCTCACGTCGACAGTGACAGGCTACACCTTC. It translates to CASSETTLTSTVTGYTF.

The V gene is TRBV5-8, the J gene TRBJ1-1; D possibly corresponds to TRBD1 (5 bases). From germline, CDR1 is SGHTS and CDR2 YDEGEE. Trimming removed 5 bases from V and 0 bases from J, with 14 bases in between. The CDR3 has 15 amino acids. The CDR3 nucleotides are TGTGCCAGCAGTAGGGGATATGTGGTGAACACTGAAGCTTTCTTT. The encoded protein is CASSRGYVVNTEAFF.

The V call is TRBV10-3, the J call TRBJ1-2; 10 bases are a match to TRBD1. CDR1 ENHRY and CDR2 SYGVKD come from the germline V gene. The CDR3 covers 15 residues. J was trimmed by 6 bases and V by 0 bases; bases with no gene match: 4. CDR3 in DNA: TGTGCCATCAGTGAGTCGGGACAGGGGAGAGATGGCTACACCTTC. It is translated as CAISESGQGRDGYTF.

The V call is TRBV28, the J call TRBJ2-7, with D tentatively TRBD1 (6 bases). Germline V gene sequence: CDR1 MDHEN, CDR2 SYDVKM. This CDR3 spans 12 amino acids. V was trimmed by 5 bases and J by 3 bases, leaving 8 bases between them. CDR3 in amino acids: CASSGQLYEQYF. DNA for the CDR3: TGTGCCAGCAGTGGACAGCTCTACGAGCAGTACTTC.

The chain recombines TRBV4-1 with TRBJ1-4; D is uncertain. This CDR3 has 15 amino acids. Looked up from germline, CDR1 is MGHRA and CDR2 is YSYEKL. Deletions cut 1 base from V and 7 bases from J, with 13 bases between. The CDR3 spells CASSQVGRTGEKLFF. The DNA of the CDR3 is TGCGCCAGCAGCCAAGTTGGGAGGACGGGTGAAAAACTGTTTTTT.

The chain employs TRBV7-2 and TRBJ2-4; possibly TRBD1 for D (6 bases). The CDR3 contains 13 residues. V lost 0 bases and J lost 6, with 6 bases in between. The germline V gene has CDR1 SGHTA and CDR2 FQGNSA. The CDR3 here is CASSLARGNIQYF. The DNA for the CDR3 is TGTGCCAGCAGCTTAGCCAGGGGAAACATTCAGTACTTC.

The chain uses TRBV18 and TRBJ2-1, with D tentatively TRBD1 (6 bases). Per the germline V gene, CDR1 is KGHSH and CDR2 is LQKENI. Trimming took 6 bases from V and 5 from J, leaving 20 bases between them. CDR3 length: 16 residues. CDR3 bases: TGTGCCAGCTCGCCCATGGGGGCCTTGGGGCACAATGAGCAGTTCTTC. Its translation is CASSPMGALGHNEQFF.

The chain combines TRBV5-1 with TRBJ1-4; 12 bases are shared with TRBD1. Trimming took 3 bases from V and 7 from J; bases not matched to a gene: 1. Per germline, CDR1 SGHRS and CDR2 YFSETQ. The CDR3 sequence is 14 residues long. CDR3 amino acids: CASSWGQGAEKLFF. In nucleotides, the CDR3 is TGCGCCAGCAGCTGGGGACAGGGGGCTGAAAAACTGTTTTTT. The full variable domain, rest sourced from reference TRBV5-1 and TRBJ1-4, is KAGVTQTPRYLIKTRGQQVTLSCSPISGHRSVSWYQQTPGQGLQFLFEYFSETQRNKGNFPGRFSGRQFSNSRSEMNVSTLELGDSALYLCASSWGQGAEKLFFGSGTQLSVL.

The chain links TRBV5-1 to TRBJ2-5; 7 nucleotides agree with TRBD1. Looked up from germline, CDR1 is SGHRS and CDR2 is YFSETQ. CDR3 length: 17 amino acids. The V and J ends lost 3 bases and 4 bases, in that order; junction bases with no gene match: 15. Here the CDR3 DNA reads TGCGCCAGCAGCTCCCAGGGGGTGGCTGGCTATGGAGAGACCCAGTACTTC. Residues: CASSSQGVAGYGETQYF.

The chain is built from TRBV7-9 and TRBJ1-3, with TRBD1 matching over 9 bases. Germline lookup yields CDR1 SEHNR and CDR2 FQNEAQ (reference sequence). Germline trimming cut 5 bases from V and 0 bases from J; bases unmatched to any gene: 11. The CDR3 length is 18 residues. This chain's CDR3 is CASSVAGTGGSSGNTIYF. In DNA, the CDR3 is TGTGCCAGCAGCGTCGCAGGCACAGGGGGCAGCTCTGGAAACACCATATATTTT.

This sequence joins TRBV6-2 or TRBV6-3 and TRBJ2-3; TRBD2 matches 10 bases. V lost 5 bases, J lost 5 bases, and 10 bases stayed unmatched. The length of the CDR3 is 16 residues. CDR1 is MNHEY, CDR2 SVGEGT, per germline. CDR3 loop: CASSSRLAGEEDTQYF. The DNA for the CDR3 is TGTGCCAGCAGTAGCCGGCTAGCGGGGGAGGAAGATACGCAGTATTTT.

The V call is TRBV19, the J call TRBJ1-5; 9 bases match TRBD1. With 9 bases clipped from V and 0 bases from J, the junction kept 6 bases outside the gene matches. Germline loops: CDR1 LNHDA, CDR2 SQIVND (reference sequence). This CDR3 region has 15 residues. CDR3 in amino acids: CASIGTGSSNQPQHF. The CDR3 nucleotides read TGTGCCAGCATTGGGACAGGGTCTAGCAATCAGCCCCAGCATTTT.

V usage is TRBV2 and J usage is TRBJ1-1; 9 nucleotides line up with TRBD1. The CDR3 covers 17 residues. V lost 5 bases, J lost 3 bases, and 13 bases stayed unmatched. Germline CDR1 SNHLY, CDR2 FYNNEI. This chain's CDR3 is CASSTGGASILDTEAFF. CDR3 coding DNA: TGTGCCAGCAGTACAGGGGGCGCGTCAATATTGGACACTGAAGCTTTCTTT.

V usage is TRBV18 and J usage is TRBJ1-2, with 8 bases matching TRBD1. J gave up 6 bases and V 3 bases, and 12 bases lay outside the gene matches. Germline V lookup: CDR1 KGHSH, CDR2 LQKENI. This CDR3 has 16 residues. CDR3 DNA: TGTGCCAGCTCACCCGCTACCGGGACAGGAAAGAATGGCTACACCTTC. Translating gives CASSPATGTGKNGYTF.

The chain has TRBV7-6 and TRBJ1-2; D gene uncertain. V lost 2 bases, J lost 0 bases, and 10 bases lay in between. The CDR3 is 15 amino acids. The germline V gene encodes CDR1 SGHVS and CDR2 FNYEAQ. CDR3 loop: CASSLNSETNYGYTF. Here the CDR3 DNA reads TGTGCCAGCAGCTTAAATTCGGAGACTAACTATGGCTACACCTTC.

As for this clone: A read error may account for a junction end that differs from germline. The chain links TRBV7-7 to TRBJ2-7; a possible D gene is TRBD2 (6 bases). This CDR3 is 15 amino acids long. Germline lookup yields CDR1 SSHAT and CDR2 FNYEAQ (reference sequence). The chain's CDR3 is CASSPRDSLSYEQYF. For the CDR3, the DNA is TGTGCTAGCAGCCCCCGGGACTCCCTCTCCTACGAGCAGTACTTC.

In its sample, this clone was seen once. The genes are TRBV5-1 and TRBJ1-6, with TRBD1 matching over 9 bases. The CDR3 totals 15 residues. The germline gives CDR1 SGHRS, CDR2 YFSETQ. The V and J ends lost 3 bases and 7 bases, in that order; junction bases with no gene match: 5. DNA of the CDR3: TGCGCCAGCAGCTCCGGGACAGGGTCAAATTCACCCCTCCACTTT. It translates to CASSSGTGSNSPLHF.